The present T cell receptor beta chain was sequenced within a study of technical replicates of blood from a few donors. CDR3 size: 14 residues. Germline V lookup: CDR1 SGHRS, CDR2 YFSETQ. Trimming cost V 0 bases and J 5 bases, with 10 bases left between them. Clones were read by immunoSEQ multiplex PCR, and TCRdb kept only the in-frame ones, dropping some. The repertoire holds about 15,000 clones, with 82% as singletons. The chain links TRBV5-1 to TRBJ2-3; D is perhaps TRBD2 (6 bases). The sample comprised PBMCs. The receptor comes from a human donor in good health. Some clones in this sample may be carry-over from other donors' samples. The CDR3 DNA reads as TGCGCCAGCAGCTTGGCCCCGGGGGAAGATACGCAGTATTTT. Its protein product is CASSLAPGEDTQYF.